This T cell receptor (beta chain) was recovered during a study of breast tumors, draining lymph nodes, adjacent tissues listed by TCRdb under 2016. With regard to the full study: Breast cancer patients provided tumor, adjacent nontumor tissue and axillary lymph nodes, and the study compared the TCR beta repertoires across these three sources. The study aimed to assess the relationships and possible T-cell exchange between tumor, surrounding tissue and draining lymph node repertoires in human breast cancer.

The axillary draining lymph nodes of breast cancer patients were the source of the lymph node samples. Worth noting for this clonotype: Its antigen is still unknown. Per-nucleotide qualities are absent, and no much larger clonotype sits a single base away.

General findings and caveats noted by the study authors: The data were considered consistent with the idea that most tumor T cells come from the lymph node and then expand in tumor tissue. The study presented the conclusion that tumor T cells originate in lymph nodes as consistent with a hypothesis, not as something directly demonstrated. In luminal-like breast cancer, tumor and nontumor tissue repertoires resembled each other significantly more than in basal-like breast cancer. Tumor T-cell repertoires showed less diversity than lymph node repertoires and more diversity than nontumor tissue repertoires, and tumor T-cell repertoires showed preferential V and J gene usage.

This sample was sequenced with an Illumina HiSeq 2000. Multiplex PCR amplification was used to generate the TCR beta chain libraries. The amplified TCR beta chain products were analyzed by high-throughput sequencing. TCRdb reprocessed the public reads (quality trimming at Q25 with fastp, clone calling with MiXCR) and kept in-frame beta chains. Records with the same CDR3 protein are collapsed into one entry carrying the most frequent genes and DNA. Within this sample are a few hundred thousand distinct CDR3 sequences, with less than 40% of them counted one time only. The top ten constitute approximately 3.3% of the sample. Source material: axillary lymph node tissue. The TCR comes from a female donor with breast cancer. Some clones in this sample may be carry-over from other donors' samples.

The CDR3 region has the sequence CSGDGGAGLAGGQLYEQYF. The DNA reads as follows: TGCAGTGGGGACGGGGGGGCAGGACTAGCGGGGGGGCAACTCTACGAGCAGTACTTC. The chain couples TRBV20-1 to TRBJ2-7; 15 bases in the junction line up with TRBD2. The CDR3 spans 19 residues, from the cysteine through the phenylalanine. Here the CDR3 DNA is all that survives: 57 bases in frame from base 1. CDR1 and CDR2 are drawn from the germline V gene (reference sequence): DFQATT, SNEGSKA. V is pruned by 7 bases and J by 3 bases, leaving 19 bases of the junction without a gene match.